The 14 T cell receptor beta chains listed next were all sequenced from one sample in a study of blood T cell repertoires in COVID-19. The table came from immunoSEQ multiplex PCR; TCRdb's copy has only in-frame clones and leaves some out. Of around 67,000 clones listed, over 80% are singletons. The sample consisted of peripheral blood. The receptors shown here come from a middle-aged man with active COVID-19.

The V gene is TRBV19, the J gene TRBJ2-1; D gene uncertain. The CDR3 loop spans 16 amino acids. CDR1 and CDR2 from the germline V gene are LNHDA and SQIVND (reference sequence). The V end lost 6 bases, the J end lost 1 base, and 16 bases lay between the germline ends. The CDR3 coding sequence is TGTGCCAGTAGGGGCTGGGCAGGAATGTCCTACAATGAGCAGTTCTTC. Its translation: CASRGWAGMSYNEQFF.

V usage is TRBV6-4 and J usage is TRBJ2-5; D gene unclear. Germline V gene sequence: CDR1 MRHNA, CDR2 SNTAGT. V was clipped by 5 bases and J by 3 bases, with 4 bases between them. The CDR3 is 11 residues long. CDR3 sequence reads: CASSPEETQYF. The CDR3 region has the DNA TGTGCCAGCAGTCCTGAAGAGACCCAGTACTTC.

V usage is TRBV24-1 and J usage is TRBJ2-5, with 7 bases that match TRBD1. The CDR3 consists of 15 residues. The J segment lost 0 bases and the V segment lost 4 bases, leaving 4 bases of the junction unmatched. Germline V lookup: CDR1 KGHDR, CDR2 SFDVKD. CDR3 in amino acids: CATSEPGTDQETQYF. In DNA form, the CDR3 reads TGTGCCACCAGTGAGCCCGGGACAGACCAAGAGACCCAGTACTTC.

This sequence joins TRBV6-5 and TRBJ2-7; weak D call: TRBD1 (6 bases). With 6 bases removed from V and 3 bases from J, the gap between germline ends came to 15 bases. CDR1 is MNHEY and CDR2 is SVGAGI in the germline V gene. The CDR3 consists of 14 residues. CDR3 nucleotides: TGTGCCAGCAGCCGGACAGTTCTTGACTACGAGCAGTACTTC. Translating gives CASSRTVLDYEQYF.

This clone was recorded only once. This chain links TRBV28 with TRBJ2-7; TRBD2 aligns across 7 bases. The J segment lost 0 bases and the V segment lost 8 bases, leaving 4 bases of the junction unmatched. Germline values: CDR1 MDHEN, CDR2 SYDVKM. This CDR3 is built from 13 residues. CDR3 sequence reads: CASGAGSSYEQYF. Written as DNA, the CDR3 is TGTGCCAGCGGAGCGGGGAGCTCCTACGAGCAGTACTTC.

J is TRBJ2-1 and V is TRBV5-1, with 10 positions matching TRBD2. With V trimmed by 0 bases and J by 6 bases, 3 bases remained unmatched. CDR3 length: 15 residues. Germline CDR1 SGHRS, CDR2 YFSETQ. In DNA, the CDR3 is TGCGCCAGCAGCTTGGAAGAGCGGGGGGGCAATGAGCAGTTCTTC. Its translation: CASSLEERGGNEQFF.

The chain recombines TRBV30 with TRBJ1-6; D gene uncertain. Deletions cut 1 base from V and 0 bases from J, with 10 bases between. The CDR3 consists of 16 residues. Germline CDR1 GTSNPN, CDR2 SVGIG (reference sequence). The CDR3: CAWSAGESSYNSPLHF. CDR3 sequence (DNA): TGTGCCTGGAGTGCTGGGGAGAGCTCCTATAATTCACCCCTCCACTTT.

This chain uses TRBV7-2 with TRBJ1-2; TRBD1 matches 12 bases. This CDR3 spans 16 amino acids. With V trimmed by 5 bases and J by 4 bases, 8 bases remained unmatched. Germline CDR1 reads SGHTA; CDR2 reads FQGNSA. The CDR3 DNA follows: TGTGCCAGCAGCCCAGGGGGACAGGGGGCGTCCTATGGCTACACCTTC. This sequence encodes CASSPGGQGASYGYTF.

The gene calls are TRBV5-1 and TRBJ2-3; TRBD2 matches at 11 bases. The V gene end was trimmed by 0 bases and the J gene end by 6 bases; junction bases not matched to a gene: 3. The CDR3 length is 15 residues. Germline V gene lookup returns CDR1 SGHRS and CDR2 YFSETQ. In DNA, the CDR3 is TGCGCCAGCAGCTTGGCGACTAGCGGGACTGATACGCAGTATTTT. It is translated as CASSLATSGTDTQYF.

The chain has TRBV5-5 and TRBJ1-2; the D gene is possibly TRBD1 (6 bases). Germline CDR1 SGHKS, CDR2 YYEKEE (reference sequence). Trimming pared 0 bases from V and 4 bases from J, leaving 19 bases between. This CDR3 has 17 residues. CDR3 DNA sequence: TGTGCCAGCAGCTTGGCTGTTGGCGGGGGCGAGGGCTATGGCTACACCTTC. This gives the protein CASSLAVGGGEGYGYTF.

In its sample, this clone was seen once. The chain links TRBV6-2 or TRBV6-3 to TRBJ1-3, with D tentatively TRBD1 (5 bases). The ends were cut back, 5 bases at V and 0 bases at J, with 8 bases in the middle. In germline, CDR1 is MNHEY, CDR2 SVGEGT. The CDR3 loop spans 14 amino acids. Here the CDR3 DNA reads TGTGCCAGCAGTACAGGCTTCTCTGGAAACACCATATATTTT. It translates to CASSTGFSGNTIYF.

This clone occurred once. The gene calls are TRBV27 and TRBJ2-3; 7 nucleotides match TRBD1. The V segment lost 4 bases and the J segment 0 bases; nucleotides outside the gene matches: 4. This CDR3 contains 15 residues. Germline CDR1 MNHEY, CDR2 SMNVEV (reference sequence). The CDR3, as DNA: TGTGCCAGCAGTTCCGCCAGGGGGAGCACAGATACGCAGTATTTT. It codes for CASSSARGSTDTQYF.

The chain joins TRBV7-3 to TRBJ2-6; no reliable D call. V lost 0 bases, J lost 0 bases, and 3 bases lay in between. There are 15 residues in the CDR3. From germline, CDR1 is SGHTA and CDR2 FQGTGA. For the CDR3, the DNA is TGTGCCAGCAGCTTAACCGGCTCTGGGGCCAACGTCCTGACTTTC. Its translation: CASSLTGSGANVLTF.

The table lists this clone with a few counts. The rearrangement joins TRBV15 to TRBJ1-6, with TRBD1 matching over 9 bases. Germline CDR1 and CDR2: LNHNV and YYDKDF (reference sequence). After removal of 1 base from V and 8 bases from J, the junction contained 9 bases not matched to a gene. CDR3 length: 17 amino acids. The CDR3 protein is CATSRGYKGQGDSPLHF. DNA for the CDR3: TGTGCCACCAGCAGAGGTTACAAGGGACAGGGCGATTCACCCCTCCACTTT.